This TCR beta chain was identified in a study of CD8+CD57+ T cells in acquired aplastic anemia. Study-wide findings and caveats: There were twenty-nine CD8+ CDR3 sequences that occurred in both patients and controls. No significant patient-versus-control difference appeared in CD8+ Simpson's diversity.

This CDR3 region has 15 residues. Germline CDR1 reads SGHTA; CDR2 reads FQGTGA. The trim removed 3 bases at V and 6 bases at J, leaving 8 bases unmatched. Previously, flow cytometry had revealed CD8+CD57+ cell expansion in the patients chosen for sequencing. Patients uniformly had severe acquired aplastic anemia. Sampling of blood occurred while the patients had still received no therapy. In the case of this clonotype: Its antigen is unidentified.

The study profiled TCR beta VDJ and CDR3 using genomic DNA as template. TCRdb itself ran the reads through MiXCR, one entry per CDR3 protein. The table lists over 250,000 distinct CDR3 sequences, 50% to 65% of them singletons, with 1% to 1.5% in the top ten. This TCR derives from a human donor with aplastic anemia. Sequences were obtained from sorted CD4+, CD8+, or CD8+CD57+ T cells (not recorded which) from PBMCs. This chain joins TRBV7-3 and TRBJ2-1; TRBD2 agrees at 7 bases. CDR3 bases: TGTGCCAGCAGCTTCTCGAGCGGGGCACCCAATGAGCAGTTCTTC. It encodes CASSFSSGAPNEQFF. Drawing the rest from reference TRBV7-3 and TRBJ2-1, the complete variable domain is GAGVSQTPSNKVTEKGKYVELRCDPISGHTALYWYRQSLGQGPEFLIYFQGTGAADDSGLPNDRFFAVRPEGSVSTLKIQRTERGDSAVYLCASSFSSGAPNEQFFGPGTRLTVL.